Presented here are 13 T cell receptor beta chains from one specimen sequenced in a study of PD-L1 blockade in urothelial cancer. This sample's time point: pretreatment peripheral blood. Clones were read by immunoSEQ multiplex PCR, and TCRdb kept only the in-frame ones, dropping some. The sample has more than 45,000 clones, 75% seen once. The sample was PBMCs, taken around atezolizumab (anti-PD-L1) treatment. The source of these receptors is a man between 65 and 85 years old with urothelial cancer.

The J gene is TRBJ1-1, the V gene TRBV6-5; weak D call: TRBD1 (6 bases). This CDR3 has 15 amino acids. V lost 5 bases and J lost 1, with 14 bases in between. The V gene's germline CDR1 is MNHEY and CDR2 SVGAGI. The CDR3 protein is CASSGRGQPNTEAFF. In DNA form, the CDR3 reads TGTGCCAGCAGTGGGAGAGGACAGCCGAACACTGAAGCTTTCTTT.

DNA for the CDR3: TGCGCCAGCAGCCCAGGACAGGGCGTGAGCACAGATACGCAGTATTTT. Encoded protein: CASSPGQGVSTDTQYF. This chain uses TRBV5-1 with TRBJ2-3; the match to TRBD1 covers 8 bases. V lost 4 bases to trimming and J lost 0 bases; unmatched junction nucleotides: 7. Germline values: CDR1 SGHRS, CDR2 YFSETQ. This CDR3 has 16 amino acids.

V is TRBV29-1 and J is TRBJ2-5; 8 nucleotides line up with TRBD1. The tail of the sequence fits TRBJ2-7 better, so the J call may be wrong. The CDR3 has 17 amino acids. Germline lookup yields CDR1 SQVTM and CDR2 ANQGSEA. The CDR3 is CSVHTGHQGAVGYEQYF. CDR3 bases: TGCAGCGTCCATACCGGACATCAGGGGGCCGTGGGCTACGAGCAGTACTTC.

The V call is TRBV5-1, the J call TRBJ2-5; weak D call: TRBD2 (5 bases). Trimming left V 0 bases short and J 3 bases short, with 6 bases between. This CDR3 is built from 13 residues. The germline V gene encodes CDR1 SGHRS and CDR2 YFSETQ. The CDR3 here is CASSLAGKETQYF. CDR3 bases: TGCGCCAGCAGCTTGGCGGGGAAAGAGACCCAGTACTTC.

The rearrangement uses TRBV4-1 and TRBJ1-5, with 7 bases aligning to TRBD1. Trimming removed 0 bases from V and 5 bases from J; junction bases left unmatched: 4. CDR3 length equals 15 residues. The germline V gene encodes CDR1 MGHRA and CDR2 YSYEKL. Written as DNA, the CDR3 is TGCGCCAGCAGCCAAGATGGACAGGAGTATCAGCCCCAGCATTTT. Its translation is CASSQDGQEYQPQHF.

The chain combines TRBV7-7 with TRBJ2-3, with D possibly matching TRBD1 (6 bases). Germline lookup yields CDR1 SSHAT and CDR2 FNYEAQ (reference sequence). Trimming took 1 base from V and 1 from J, leaving 12 bases between them. The CDR3 has 16 amino acids. The DNA of the CDR3 is TGTGCCAGCAGCTTAGTACAGGGTGGAGGCACAGATACGCAGTATTTT. As protein: CASSLVQGGGTDTQYF. Variable domain in full (rest from reference TRBV7-7 and TRBJ2-3): GAGVSQSPRYKVTKRGQDVTLRCDPISSHATLYWYQQALGQGPEFLTYFNYEAQPDKSGLPSDRFSAERPEGSISTLTIQRTEQRDSAMYRCASSLVQGGGTDTQYFGPGTRLTVL.

About this clone itself: Other DNA variants within this sample encode the same CDR3. The rearrangement joins TRBV7-2 to TRBJ2-5; weak D call: TRBD2 (7 bases). Germline CDR1 reads SGHTA; CDR2 reads FQGNSA. V dropped 0 bases and J dropped 5 bases, with 10 bases sitting between them. The CDR3 loop spans 14 amino acids. In DNA, the CDR3 is TGTGCCAGCAGCTTAGCGGGGGGGCCGGAGACCCAGTACTTC. Amino acids: CASSLAGGPETQYF. The full variable domain, rest sourced from reference TRBV7-2 and TRBJ2-5, is GAGVSQSPSNKVTEKGKDVELRCDPISGHTALYWYRQSLGQGLEFLIYFQGNSAPDKSGLPSDRFSAERTGGSVSTLTIQRTQQEDSAVYLCASSLAGGPETQYFGPGTRLLVL.

V gene TRBV27 combines with J gene TRBJ2-1; the match to TRBD2 covers 10 bases. The ends lost 5 bases at V and 4 bases at J; junction bases unmatched: 2. Germline V gene sequence: CDR1 MNHEY, CDR2 SMNVEV (reference sequence). This CDR3 has 14 amino acids. DNA for the CDR3: TGTGCCAGCAGTCTAGCGGGAGAATACAATGAGCAGTTCTTC. Encoded protein: CASSLAGEYNEQFF.

The chain recombines TRBV19 with TRBJ2-1; 8 bases match TRBD1. CDR1 LNHDA and CDR2 SQIVND come from the germline V gene (reference sequence). The ends lost 6 bases at V and 5 bases at J; junction bases unmatched: 9. The CDR3 has 15 amino acids. DNA for the CDR3: TGTGCCAGTAGGCCTGAGGGCAGGGGGCACAATGAGCAGTTCTTC. This encodes CASRPEGRGHNEQFF. Supplemented by reference TRBV19 and TRBJ2-1, the full variable domain reads DGGITQSPKYLFRKEGQNVTLSCEQNLNHDAMYWYRQDPGQGLRLIYYSQIVNDFQKGDIAEGYSVSREKKESFPLTVTSAQKNPTAFYLCASRPEGRGHNEQFFGPGTRLTVL.

The genes are TRBV7-3 and TRBJ2-1; 8 bases fit TRBD2. Looked up from germline, CDR1 is SGHTA and CDR2 is FQGTGA. The CDR3 loop spans 16 amino acids. The trim removed 1 base at V and 10 bases at J, leaving 12 bases unmatched. CDR3 residues: CASSLSPSGSKSEQFF. CDR3 sequence (DNA): TGTGCCAGCAGCTTAAGCCCCAGCGGGAGCAAGTCCGAGCAGTTCTTC.

The J gene is TRBJ2-3, the V gene TRBV6-5; 8 bases map to TRBD2. CDR3 length: 15 residues. Germline values: CDR1 MNHEY, CDR2 SVGAGI. The trim removed 2 bases at V and 4 bases at J, leaving 5 bases unmatched. The CDR3 sequence is CASSYLRGGADTQYF. CDR3 sequence (DNA): TGTGCCAGCAGTTACCTCCGGGGGGGAGCAGATACGCAGTATTTT.

In nucleotides, the CDR3 is TGTGCCAGCATCGGGGGTAACCAAGAGACCCAGTACTTC. This sequence encodes CASIGGNQETQYF. The J gene is TRBJ2-5, the V gene TRBV6-6; D perhaps matches TRBD2 (6 bases). Trimming left V 7 bases short and J 0 bases short, with 9 bases between. The V gene's germline CDR1 is MNHNY and CDR2 SVGAGI (reference sequence). This CDR3 region has 13 residues.

The chain has TRBV4-3 and TRBJ2-7; TRBD2 might be the D (6 bases). The germline V gene encodes CDR1 LGHNA and CDR2 YSLEER. The CDR3 contains 14 residues. Trimming left V 1 base short and J 11 bases short, with 18 bases between. The CDR3 region has the DNA TGCGCCAGCAGCCAAGGGAGTAGCCGGGGGACGAAGTACTTC. It translates to CASSQGSSRGTKYF.